The source of this T cell receptor (beta chain) is a study of CXCR3-negative and CXCR3-positive naive CD8 T cells. Study results and caveats: Naive subsets showed comparable surface CD5, and TCR interaction strength was also inferred from TRB CDR3 physicochemistry.

Note on this clonotype: What it recognizes is unknown.

Investigators sorted each CD8+ T cell subset in triplicate, taking 300,000 or so cells each time. The libraries of TRB cDNA were prepared using 5' RACE with UMI labels. Following a re-call of the 5' RACE reads, TCRdb has one entry per CDR3 protein and lacks DNA. The sample has 45,000 to 65,000 distinct CDR3 sequences. The TCR sequence derives from a human donor in good health. Some clones in this sample may be carry-over from other donors' samples. Specimen: naive CXCR3- CD8+ T cells from blood. Sample subset: CD45RO-CCR7+CD27+CD95- naive CD8+ T cells lacking CXCR3 (TNR3-).

This CDR3 is CASSYAGTGVIYEQYF. V is TRBV6-5 and J is TRBJ2-7; TCRdb outputs TRBD1, but without DNA this stays unchecked. Looked up from germline, CDR1 is MNHEY and CDR2 is SVGAGI. The CDR3 extends over 16 amino acids.